This T cell receptor beta chain stems from a study of cytomegalovirus exposure and HLA in healthy donors. Study as a whole: Genotyping of 400 or so donors showed that roughly 80% belonged to the Caucasian-associated ancestry cluster. Notes on the study in general: Most TCR sequences were seen very rarely across donors, but some public TCRs occurred in many. Reportedly, HLA-A and HLA-B alleles of most subjects were accurately predicted from TCR beta.

Primers for the PCR totalled 60 Vbeta and 13 Jbeta. This table comes from immunoSEQ multiplex PCR, and its TCRdb copy is limited to in-frame clones, with some not included. The table lists over 95,000 clones, approximately 69% of them singletons. This clone came up once. Its antigen is currently unknown. Sample: PBMCs. The receptor was derived from a woman between 40 and 50 years old in good health and CMV-seropositive.

This CDR3 is CASSLERVNTEAFF. Here the CDR3 DNA reads TGTGCCAGCAGCTTAGAACGGGTGAACACTGAAGCTTTCTTT. V and J are TRBV7-9 and TRBJ1-1; no reliable D call. The CDR3 loop spans 14 amino acids. Deletions cut 1 base from V and 0 bases from J, with 6 bases between. Germline assignment: CDR1 SEHNR and CDR2 FQNEAQ (reference sequence).